What follows describes a single TCR beta chain. The repertoire was sequenced with immunoSEQ multiplex PCR; TCRdb's copy has only in-frame clones and lacks some. Of nearly 200,000 clones in the sample, around 93% were seen once. The sample belongs to a study of control samples from healthy donors and cancer patients. The CDR3 has 11 residues. Germline-derived CDR1 and CDR2 are SQVTM and ANQGSEA. V lost 2 bases and J 6 bases, leaving 5 bases between the germline ends. This TCR derives from a man aged 30 to 45 in good health. The sample comprised blood. The rearrangement links TRBV29-1 to TRBJ2-1; D is unclear. CDR3 sequence reads: CSVERFNEQFF. CDR3 nucleotides: TGCAGCGTTGAACGTTTCAATGAGCAGTTCTTC.